This TCR beta chain was sequenced in a study of cytotoxic CD8 clonotypes in ibrutinib-treated CLL. Study as a whole: Among responders, 24 were partial and 2 complete; after median roughly 68 months, approximately 15 stayed remitted and some 12 progressed.

Study results and caveats: Public clonotypes were seen rarely and were contracted or stable on treatment.

This clone occurred many times. The antigen is undetermined. Produced via immunoSEQ multiplex PCR; TCRdb's table is partial and in-frame only. The table includes fewer than 25,000 clones, roughly 62% detected once. The sequence came from a human donor with chronic lymphocytic leukemia. The sample consisted of PBMCs, taken after 24 months of ibrutinib treatment.

CDR3 amino acids: CASSLQAGEETQYF. For the CDR3, the DNA is TGCGCCAGCAGCCTACAGGCCGGGGAAGAGACCCAGTACTTC. The V call is TRBV4-1, the J call TRBJ2-5; either TRBD1 or TRBD2 may fit D (5 bases each). Germline V gene sequence: CDR1 MGHRA, CDR2 YSYEKL. The germline V and J ends were trimmed by 4 bases and 3 bases, with 12 bases remaining between them. This CDR3 contains 14 residues.